One T cell receptor beta chain is described in this entry. As yet, its antigen is unknown. Germline CDR1 reads SGHTA; CDR2 reads FQGNSA. CDR3 length equals 17 residues. The ends lost 5 bases at V and 2 bases at J; junction bases unmatched: 6. The table came from immunoSEQ multiplex PCR; TCRdb's copy has only in-frame clones and leaves some out. The table records 150,000 to 160,000 clones, 86% of them present only once. This specimen comes from a study of cytomegalovirus exposure and HLA in healthy donors. Study-wide background: The 120 or so validation repertoires used the same platform as the 650 to 800 first-cohort repertoires, a later analysis reported.

Whole-study results and caveats: Associated with cytomegalovirus, according to the listing, were 164 TCR beta chains.

The TCR was taken from a man aged 18 to 29 in good health and CMV-seropositive. The chain uses TRBV7-2 and TRBJ2-5, with 15 bases fitting TRBD2. The specimen sequenced was PBMCs. In DNA form, the CDR3 reads TGTGCCAGCAGCCTGGGGACTAGCGGGGGGTTTCAAGAGACCCAGTACTTC. Translation gives CASSLGTSGGFQETQYF.